What follows is one T cell receptor (beta chain) and its context. No antigen is known for it. CDR3 length: 14 amino acids. After removal of 4 bases from V and 4 bases from J, the junction contained 7 bases not matched to a gene. From germline, CDR1 is SQVTM and CDR2 ANQGSEA. The sample belongs to a study of OX40 agonist ivuxolimab in advanced cancers. In the study overall: The mean age was approximately 60 years, ranging from about 20 to 85, with 82.7% of participants male. Partial responses were recorded for three patients, including one with hepatocellular carcinoma and two with cutaneous melanoma.

Libraries were prepared by immunoSEQ multiplex PCR; TCRdb keeps only in-frame clonotypes and omits some of them. The sample has about 83,000 clones; approximately 79% are singletons. Blood draws occurred at baseline, cycle 4 day 1, and cycle 7 day 1. Whole-study results and caveats: Average numbers of expanded clones were greater in CD8+ T cells than in CD4+.

The J gene is TRBJ1-2, the V gene TRBV29-1; 9 bases map to TRBD1. Specimen: CD4+ or CD8+ T cells sorted from blood, collected in a trial of the OX40 agonist ivuxolimab. This receptor was identified in an adult with an advanced solid tumor such as melanoma, head and neck, liver or kidney cancer. The CDR3, as DNA: TGCAGCGTTGGCCGGACAGGGGAATTCTATGGCTACACCTTC. This codes for CSVGRTGEFYGYTF.